The entry below gives a single T cell receptor beta chain sequence along with its context. The data originate from a study of blood T cell repertoires in COVID-19. On the study more broadly: Sites across the United States, Italy and Spain contributed samples from acute and convalescent COVID-19.

TCRdb's table, derived via immunoSEQ multiplex PCR, lists solely in-frame clones and lacks some. The sample lists 140,000 to 150,000 clones, around nine tenths occurring once. CDR1 and CDR2 (germline): SGHDT, YYEEEE. This CDR3 spans 13 amino acids. Trimming cost V 1 base and J 4 bases, with 7 bases left between them. The sample taken for sequencing was peripheral blood. This clonotype was sampled from a man aged 55 to 70 with active or convalescent COVID-19. The rearrangement joins TRBV5-6 to TRBJ2-3; D unclear. For the CDR3, the DNA is TGTGCCAGCAGCTTGTGGCAGTCAGATACGCAGTATTTT. Amino acids: CASSLWQSDTQYF. Full variable domain (remainder filled in from reference TRBV5-6 and TRBJ2-3): DAGVTQSPTHLIKTRGQQVTLRCSPKSGHDTVSWYQQALGQGPQFIFQYYEEEERQRGNFPDRFSGHQFPNYSSELNVNALLLGDSALYLCASSLWQSDTQYFGPGTRLTVL.